This TCR beta chain is drawn from a study of cytomegalovirus exposure and HLA in healthy donors. This PCR relied on a set of 60 Vbeta primers and 13 Jbeta primers. Assay used: immunoSEQ multiplex PCR; TCRdb lists only in-frame clones, some missing. The table lists around 120,000 clones, over 70% of them singletons. General study findings and limits: An assumption of roughly uniform sequencing depth across donors underlay the presence/absence analyses. A later analysis linked a missense variant in DCLRE1C to the trimming of TCR beta V and J genes. Association with HLA alleles at 0.05 false discovery rate was found for roughly 17,000 TCR beta sequences in a later analysis. The authors later found most CMV-associated TCR beta chains appeared HLA-restricted.

CDR3 length: 14 residues. V lost 5 bases to trimming and J lost 4 bases; unmatched junction nucleotides: 2. Germline V gene data show CDR1 as SNHLY and CDR2 as FYNNEI. To note about this clone: The target antigen is unknown.

The chain employs TRBV2 and TRBJ1-6; 7 bases map to TRBD1. The clonotype was recovered from a female donor in good health and CMV-seropositive. The specimen was PBMCs. The CDR3 region has the DNA TGTGCCAGCAGTCTGACAGGGTATAATTCACCCCTCCACTTT. Amino acid sequence: CASSLTGYNSPLHF.